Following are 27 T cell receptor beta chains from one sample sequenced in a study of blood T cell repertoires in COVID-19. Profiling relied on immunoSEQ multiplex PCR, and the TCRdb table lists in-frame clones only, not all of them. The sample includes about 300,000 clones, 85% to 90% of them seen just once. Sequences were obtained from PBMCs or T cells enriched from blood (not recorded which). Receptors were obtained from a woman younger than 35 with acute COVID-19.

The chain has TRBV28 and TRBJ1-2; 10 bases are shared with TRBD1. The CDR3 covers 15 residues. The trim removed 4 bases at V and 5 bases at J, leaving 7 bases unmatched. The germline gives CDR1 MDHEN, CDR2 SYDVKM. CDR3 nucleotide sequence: TGTGCCAGCAGTTCCGGGACAGGGGTGTCATATGGCTACACCTTC. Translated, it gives CASSSGTGVSYGYTF.

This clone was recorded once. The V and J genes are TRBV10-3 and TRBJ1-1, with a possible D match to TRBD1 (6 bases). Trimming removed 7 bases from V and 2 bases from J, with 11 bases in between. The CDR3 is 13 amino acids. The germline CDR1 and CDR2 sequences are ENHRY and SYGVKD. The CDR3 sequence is CAINREGNTEAFF. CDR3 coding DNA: TGTGCCATCAACAGGGAGGGAAACACTGAAGCTTTCTTT.

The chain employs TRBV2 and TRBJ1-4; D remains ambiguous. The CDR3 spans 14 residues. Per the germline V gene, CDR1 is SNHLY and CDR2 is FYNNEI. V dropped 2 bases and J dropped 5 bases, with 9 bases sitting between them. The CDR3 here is CASSEPSGNEKLFF. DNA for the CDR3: TGTGCCAGCAGTGAACCGTCGGGAAATGAAAAACTGTTTTTT.

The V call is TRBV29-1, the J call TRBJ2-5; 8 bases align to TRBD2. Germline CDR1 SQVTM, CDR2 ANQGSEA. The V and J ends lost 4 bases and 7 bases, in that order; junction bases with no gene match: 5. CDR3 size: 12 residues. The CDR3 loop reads CSVGGTRLTQYF. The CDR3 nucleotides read TGCAGCGTTGGGGGGACTAGGTTGACCCAGTACTTC.

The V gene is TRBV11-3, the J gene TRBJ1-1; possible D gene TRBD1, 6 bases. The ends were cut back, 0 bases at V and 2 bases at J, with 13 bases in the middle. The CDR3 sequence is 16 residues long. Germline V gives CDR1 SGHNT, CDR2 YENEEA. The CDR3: CASSLDWTETNTEAFF. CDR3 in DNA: TGTGCCAGCAGCTTAGATTGGACAGAGACCAACACTGAAGCTTTCTTT.

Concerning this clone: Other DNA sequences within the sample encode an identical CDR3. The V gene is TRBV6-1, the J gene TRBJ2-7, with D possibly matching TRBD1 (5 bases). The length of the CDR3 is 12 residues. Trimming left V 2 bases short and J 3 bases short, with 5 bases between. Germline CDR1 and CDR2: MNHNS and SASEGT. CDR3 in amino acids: CASSEQGYEQYF. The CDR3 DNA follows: TGTGCCAGCAGTGAACAGGGCTACGAGCAGTACTTC.

The CDR3 is CASGDRDYGYTF. The CDR3 DNA reads TGTGCCAGCGGGGACAGAGACTATGGCTACACCTTC. The V gene is TRBV19, the J gene TRBJ1-2, with 7 bases that match TRBD1. In germline, CDR1 is LNHDA, CDR2 SQIVND (reference sequence). After removal of 9 bases from V and 3 bases from J, the junction contained 4 bases not matched to a gene. The CDR3 runs to 12 residues.

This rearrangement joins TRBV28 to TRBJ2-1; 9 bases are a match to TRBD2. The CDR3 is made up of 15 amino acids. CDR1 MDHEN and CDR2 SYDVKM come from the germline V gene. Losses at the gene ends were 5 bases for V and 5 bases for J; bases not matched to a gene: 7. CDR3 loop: CASSPGASGDNEQFF. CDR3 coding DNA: TGTGCCAGCAGTCCGGGCGCTAGCGGGGACAATGAGCAGTTCTTC.

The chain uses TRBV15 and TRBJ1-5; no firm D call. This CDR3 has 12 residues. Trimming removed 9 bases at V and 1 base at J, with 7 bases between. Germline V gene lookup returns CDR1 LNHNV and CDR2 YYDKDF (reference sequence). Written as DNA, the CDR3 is TGTGCCACAGGAGGAAGCAATCAGCCCCAGCATTTT. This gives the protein CATGGSNQPQHF.

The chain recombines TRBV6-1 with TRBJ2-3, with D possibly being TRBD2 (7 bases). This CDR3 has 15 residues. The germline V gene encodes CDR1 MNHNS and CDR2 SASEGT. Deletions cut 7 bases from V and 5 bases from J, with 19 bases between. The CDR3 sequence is CASTLEGGNGDTQYF. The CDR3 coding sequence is TGTGCCAGCACCCTCGAGGGGGGGAATGGAGATACGCAGTATTTT.

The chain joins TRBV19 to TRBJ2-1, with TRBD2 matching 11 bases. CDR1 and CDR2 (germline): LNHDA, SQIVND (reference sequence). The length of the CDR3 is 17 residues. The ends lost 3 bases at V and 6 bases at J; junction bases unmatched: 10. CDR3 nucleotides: TGTGCCAGTAGTATCTCTACTAGCGGGAGTTACGGCAATGAGCAGTTCTTC. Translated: CASSISTSGSYGNEQFF.

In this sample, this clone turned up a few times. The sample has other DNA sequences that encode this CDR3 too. DNA of the CDR3: TGCGCCAGCAGCTCGACAGGGGAGCCTAATCAGCCCCAGCATTTT. Protein: CASSSTGEPNQPQHF. The chain employs TRBV5-1 and TRBJ1-5; TRBD1 matches 8 bases. V shed 3 bases, J shed 4 bases, and the junction held 6 bases outside the gene matches. The CDR3 totals 15 residues. In germline, CDR1 is SGHRS, CDR2 YFSETQ.

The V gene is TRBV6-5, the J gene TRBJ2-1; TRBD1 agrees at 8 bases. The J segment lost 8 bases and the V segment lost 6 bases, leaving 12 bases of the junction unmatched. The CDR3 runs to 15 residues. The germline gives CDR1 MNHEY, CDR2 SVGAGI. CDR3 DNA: TGTGCCAGCAGACCGGGACAGGTCCCCTCTTATGAGCAGTTCTTC. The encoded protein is CASRPGQVPSYEQFF.

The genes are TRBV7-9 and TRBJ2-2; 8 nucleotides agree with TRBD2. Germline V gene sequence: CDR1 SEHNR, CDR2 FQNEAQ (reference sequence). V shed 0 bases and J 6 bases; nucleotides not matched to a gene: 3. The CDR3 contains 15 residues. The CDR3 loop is CASSLAAAGAGELFF. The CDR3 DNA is TGTGCCAGCAGCTTAGCCGCAGCGGGGGCCGGGGAGCTGTTTTTT.

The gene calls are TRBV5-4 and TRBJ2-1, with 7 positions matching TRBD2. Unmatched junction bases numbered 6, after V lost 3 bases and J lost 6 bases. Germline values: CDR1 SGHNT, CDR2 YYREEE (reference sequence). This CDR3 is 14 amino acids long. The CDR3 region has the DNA TGTGCCAGCAGCTCGGCGAGGACTAGCAATGAGCAGTTCTTC. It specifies CASSSARTSNEQFF.

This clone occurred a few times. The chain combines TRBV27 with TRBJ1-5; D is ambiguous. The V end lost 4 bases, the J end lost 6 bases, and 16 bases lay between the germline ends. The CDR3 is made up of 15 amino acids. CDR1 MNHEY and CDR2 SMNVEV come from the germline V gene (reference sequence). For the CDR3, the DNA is TGTGCCAGCAGTTGGGCGGGTCATTCCGGTCAGCCCCAGCATTTT. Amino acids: CASSWAGHSGQPQHF.

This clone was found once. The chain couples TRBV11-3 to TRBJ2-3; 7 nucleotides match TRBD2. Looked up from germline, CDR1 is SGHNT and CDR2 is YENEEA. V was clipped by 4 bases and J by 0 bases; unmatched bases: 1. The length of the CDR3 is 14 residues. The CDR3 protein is CASSYSGSTDTQYF. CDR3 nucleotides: TGTGCCAGCAGCTATAGCGGGAGCACAGATACGCAGTATTTT.

CDR3 region: CASSETERVSTDTQYF. In DNA form, the CDR3 reads TGTGCCAGCAGTGAAACTGAGCGGGTTAGCACAGATACGCAGTATTTT. The rearrangement joins TRBV2 to TRBJ2-3; a possible D gene is TRBD2 (6 bases). V was pared by 2 bases and J by 0 bases, with 12 bases between. The germline V gene has CDR1 SNHLY and CDR2 FYNNEI. CDR3 length: 16 amino acids.

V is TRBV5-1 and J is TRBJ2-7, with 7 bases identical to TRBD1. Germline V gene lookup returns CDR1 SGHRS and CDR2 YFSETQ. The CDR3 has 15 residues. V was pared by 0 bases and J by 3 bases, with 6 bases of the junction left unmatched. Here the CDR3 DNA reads TGCGCCAGCAGCTTGGCCGGGACAGACAACTACGAGCAGTACTTC. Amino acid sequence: CASSLAGTDNYEQYF.

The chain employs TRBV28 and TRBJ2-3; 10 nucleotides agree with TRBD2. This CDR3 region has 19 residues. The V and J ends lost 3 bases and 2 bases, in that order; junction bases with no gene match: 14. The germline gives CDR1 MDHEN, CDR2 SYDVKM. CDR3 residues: CASSLDGLGLADFTDTQYF. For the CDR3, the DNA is TGTGCCAGCAGTTTGGACGGTTTAGGACTAGCGGATTTCACAGATACGCAGTATTTT.

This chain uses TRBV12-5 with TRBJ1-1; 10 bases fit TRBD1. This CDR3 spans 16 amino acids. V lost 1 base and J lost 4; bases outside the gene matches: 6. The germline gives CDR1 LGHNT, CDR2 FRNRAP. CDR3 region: CASGLATGGPITEAFF. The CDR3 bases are TGTGCTAGTGGTTTGGCGACAGGGGGCCCGATCACTGAAGCTTTCTTT.

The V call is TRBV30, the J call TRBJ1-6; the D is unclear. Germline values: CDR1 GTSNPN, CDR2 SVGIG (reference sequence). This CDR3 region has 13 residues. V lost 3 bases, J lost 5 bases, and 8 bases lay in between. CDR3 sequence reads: CAWSYRDNSPLHF. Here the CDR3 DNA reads TGTGCCTGGAGCTACCGCGATAATTCACCCCTCCACTTT.

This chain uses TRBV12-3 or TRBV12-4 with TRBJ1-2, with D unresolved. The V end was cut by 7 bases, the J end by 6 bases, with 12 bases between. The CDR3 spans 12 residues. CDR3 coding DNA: TGTGCCAGCACCACCTTCGGGAATGGCTACACCTTC. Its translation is CASTTFGNGYTF.

The CDR3 DNA reads TGTGCCACCAGCAGGGGGTCATTTGACGAGCAGTACTTC. This translates into CATSRGSFDEQYF. The rearrangement uses TRBV24-1 and TRBJ2-7, with 7 bases aligning to TRBD1. The J segment lost 5 bases and the V segment lost 7 bases, leaving 7 bases of the junction unmatched. The CDR3 contains 13 residues. CDR1 is KGHDR, CDR2 SFDVKD, per germline.

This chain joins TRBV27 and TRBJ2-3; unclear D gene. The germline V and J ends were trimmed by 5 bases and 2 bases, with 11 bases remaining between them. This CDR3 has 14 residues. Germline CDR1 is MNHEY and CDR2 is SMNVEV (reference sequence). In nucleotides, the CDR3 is TGTGCCAGCAGTCCCGCCCAGGTCACAGATACGCAGTATTTT. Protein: CASSPAQVTDTQYF.

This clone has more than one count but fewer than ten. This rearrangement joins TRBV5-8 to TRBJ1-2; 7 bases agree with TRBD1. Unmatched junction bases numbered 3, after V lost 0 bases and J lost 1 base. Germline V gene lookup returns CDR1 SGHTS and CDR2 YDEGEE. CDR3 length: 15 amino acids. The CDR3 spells CASSLGQGGNYGYTF. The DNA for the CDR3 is TGTGCCAGCAGCTTGGGACAGGGAGGTAACTATGGCTACACCTTC.

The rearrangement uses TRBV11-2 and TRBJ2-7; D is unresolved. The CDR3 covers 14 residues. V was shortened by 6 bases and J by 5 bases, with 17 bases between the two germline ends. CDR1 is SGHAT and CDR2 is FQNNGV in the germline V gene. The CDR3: CASRPSAPRDEQYF. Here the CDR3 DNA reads TGTGCCAGCAGACCCTCTGCGCCCCGGGACGAGCAGTACTTC. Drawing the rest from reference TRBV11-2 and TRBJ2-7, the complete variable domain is EAGVAQSPRYKIIEKRQSVAFWCNPISGHATLYWYQQILGQGPKLLIQFQNNGVVDDSQLPKDRFSAERLKGVDSTLKIQPAKLEDSAVYLCASRPSAPRDEQYFGPGTRLTVT.